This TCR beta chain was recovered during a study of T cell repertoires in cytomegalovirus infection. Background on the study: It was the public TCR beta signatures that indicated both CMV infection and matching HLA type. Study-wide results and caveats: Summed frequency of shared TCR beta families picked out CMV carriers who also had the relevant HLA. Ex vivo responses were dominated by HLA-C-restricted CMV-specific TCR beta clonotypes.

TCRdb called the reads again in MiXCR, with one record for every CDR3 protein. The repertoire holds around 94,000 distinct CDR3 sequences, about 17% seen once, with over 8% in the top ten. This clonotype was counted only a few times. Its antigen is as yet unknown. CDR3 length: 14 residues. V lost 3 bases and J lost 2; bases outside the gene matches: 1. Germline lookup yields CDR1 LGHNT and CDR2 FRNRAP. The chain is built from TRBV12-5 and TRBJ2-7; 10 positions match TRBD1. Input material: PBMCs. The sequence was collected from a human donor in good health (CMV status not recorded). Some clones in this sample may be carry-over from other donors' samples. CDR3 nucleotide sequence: TGTGCTAGTGGTTTAGGGACAGGGGCCTACGAGCAGTACTTC. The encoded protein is CASGLGTGAYEQYF. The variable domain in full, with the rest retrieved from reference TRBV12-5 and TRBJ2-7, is DARVTQTPRHKVTEMGQEVTMRCQPILGHNTVFWYRQTMMQGLELLAYFRNRAPLDDSGMPKDRFSAEMPDATLATLKIQPSEPRDSAVYFCASGLGTGAYEQYFGPGTRLTVT.